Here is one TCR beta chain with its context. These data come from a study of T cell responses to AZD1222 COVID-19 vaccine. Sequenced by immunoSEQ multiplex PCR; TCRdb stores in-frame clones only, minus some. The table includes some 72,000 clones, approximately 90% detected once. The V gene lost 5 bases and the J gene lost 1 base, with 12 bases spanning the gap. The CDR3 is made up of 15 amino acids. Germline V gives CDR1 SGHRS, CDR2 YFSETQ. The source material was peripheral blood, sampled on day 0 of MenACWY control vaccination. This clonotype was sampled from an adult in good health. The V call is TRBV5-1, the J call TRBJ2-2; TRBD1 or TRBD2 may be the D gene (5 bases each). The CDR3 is CASSQMGRNTGELFF. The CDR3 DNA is TGCGCCAGCAGTCAAATGGGACGGAACACCGGGGAGCTGTTTTTT.